Listed below are T cell receptor beta chains from one sample, sequenced in a study of graft-versus-host responses after intestinal transplantation. No antigen has been identified for these receptors. Clones were read by immunoSEQ multiplex PCR, and TCRdb kept only the in-frame ones, dropping some. The data contain about 88,000 clones, approximately 89% of them singletons. The sample here was unstimulated CD4+ T cells sorted from spleen or lymph node cells, taken before transplant. The source is a human donor who was the organ donor for an intestinal transplant. CDR3s include the opening cysteine and the closing phenylalanine or tryptophan. Each record gives: D gene, J gene, clone size, V gene, CDR3 DNA, CDR3 protein. D genes are given only for firm matches. Expanded clones get a size class; other rows say once, few or many, or leave the size out.

D: -; J: TRBJ2-7; size: -; V: TRBV5-1; DNA: TGCGCCAGCAGCTTTGGGCAGGGAAACAAGCAGTACTTC; CDR3: CASSFGQGNKQYF
D: -; J: TRBJ1-2; size: once; V: TRBV19; DNA: TGTGCCAGTAGTAGTCCAGGATCAGCTAACTATGGCTACACCTTC; CDR3: CASSSPGSANYGYTF
D: TRBD2; J: TRBJ2-5; size: -; V: TRBV5-6; DNA: TGTGCCAGCAGCTTGGAGCCTAGCGGGAGACAGGAGACCCAGTACTTC; CDR3: CASSLEPSGRQETQYF
D: TRBD2; J: TRBJ2-1; size: -; V: TRBV19; DNA: TGTGCCAGTTCTCGACTAGCGGGAGAGAATGAGCAGTTCTTC; CDR3: CASSRLAGENEQFF
D: TRBD1; J: TRBJ1-2; size: -; V: TRBV5-1; DNA: TGCGCCAGTACAGGGGGCGAAAACTATGGCTACACCTTC; CDR3: CASTGGENYGYTF
D: -; J: TRBJ1-3; size: once; V: TRBV5-1; DNA: TGCGCCAGCAGCTTTGGCAGCGGCAGCTCTGGAAACACCATATATTTT; CDR3: CASSFGSGSSGNTIYF
D: -; J: TRBJ1-1; size: -; V: TRBV30; DNA: TGTGCCTGGAGCGGGTTTAGCGGCACTGAAGCTTTCTTT; CDR3: CAWSGFSGTEAFF
D: TRBD1; J: TRBJ1-5; size: -; V: TRBV7-8; DNA: TGTGCCAGCAGCACAGGGGGTCAGCCCCAGCATTTT; CDR3: CASSTGGQPQHF
D: TRBD1; J: TRBJ1-5; size: few; V: TRBV2; DNA: TGTGCCAGCAGAACCGGGACAGGGTCTCAGCCCCAGCATTTT; CDR3: CASRTGTGSQPQHF
D: TRBD1; J: TRBJ1-2; size: once; V: TRBV10-3; DNA: TGTGCCATCAGGGAGGGGGCACTTGGCTACACCTTC; CDR3: CAIREGALGYTF
D: TRBD1; J: TRBJ2-3; size: -; V: TRBV29-1; DNA: TGCAGCGTTGCGTTCACAGGGGGGACAAGTACGCAGTATTTT; CDR3: CSVAFTGGTSTQYF
D: TRBD2; J: TRBJ2-3; size: once; V: TRBV30; DNA: TGTGCCTGGAGTAGGCTAGCGGGGGGGTGGGATACGCAGTATTTT; CDR3: CAWSRLAGGWDTQYF
D: TRBD2; J: TRBJ2-1; size: -; V: TRBV5-1; DNA: TGCGCCAGCAGCTTGGCTCCCAGCGGGGGGGCCAATGAGCAGTTCTTC; CDR3: CASSLAPSGGANEQFF
D: -; J: TRBJ1-2; size: -; V: TRBV7-9; DNA: TGTGCCAGCAGCTTAAACATAAGACTTACTAACTATGGCTACACCTTC; CDR3: CASSLNIRLTNYGYTF
D: TRBD1; J: TRBJ1-1; size: -; V: TRBV12-5; DNA: TGTGCTAGTGGTTTGTTTCAGGGGGCGAACACTGAAGCTTTCTTT; CDR3: CASGLFQGANTEAFF
D: -; J: TRBJ2-3; size: -; V: TRBV2; DNA: TGTGCCAGCAGTTGGGACTCGACAGATACGCAGTATTTT; CDR3: CASSWDSTDTQYF
D: TRBD2; J: TRBJ2-7; size: -; V: TRBV7-3; DNA: TGTGCCAGCAGCATGCGGGAGGGAAACGAGCAGTACTTC; CDR3: CASSMREGNEQYF
D: -; J: TRBJ2-5; size: -; V: TRBV7-6; DNA: TGTGCCAGCAGTCCGGACAGCGAGACCCAGTACTTC; CDR3: CASSPDSETQYF
D: TRBD1; J: TRBJ1-5; size: -; V: TRBV5-8; DNA: TGTGCCAGCAGCCCGGACAGGGGAGGGGATAGCAATCAGCCCCAGCATTTT; CDR3: CASSPDRGGDSNQPQHF
D: -; J: TRBJ2-3; size: -; V: TRBV11-2; DNA: TGTGCCAGCAGCTTTGTATACAGGGGCACAGATACGCAGTATTTT; CDR3: CASSFVYRGTDTQYF
D: TRBD1; J: TRBJ2-3; size: -; V: TRBV5-1; DNA: TGCGCCAGCAGCTTGTACGGGACAGGGGACACAGATACGCAGTATTTT; CDR3: CASSLYGTGDTDTQYF
D: -; J: TRBJ1-1; size: -; V: TRBV28; DNA: TGTGCCAGCAGTTTCTCTCGACTCAAATCCGACACTGAAGCTTTCTTT; CDR3: CASSFSRLKSDTEAFF
D: -; J: TRBJ1-4; size: -; V: TRBV6-5; DNA: TGTGCCAGCAGTAGACAGTGGACTAATGAAAAACTGTTTTTT; CDR3: CASSRQWTNEKLFF
D: -; J: TRBJ2-5; size: -; V: TRBV28; DNA: TGTGCCAGCAGTTCCTACAGGGAGACCCAGTACTTC; CDR3: CASSSYRETQYF
D: TRBD1; J: TRBJ1-2; size: -; V: TRBV7-6; DNA: TGTGCCAGCAGCCCTCAGGGGGCTAGCTATGGCTACACCTTC; CDR3: CASSPQGASYGYTF
D: -; J: TRBJ1-1; size: -; V: TRBV19; DNA: TGTGCCAGTAGTATTGCCGAGGAGGCTGAAGCTTTCTTT; CDR3: CASSIAEEAEAFF
D: TRBD1; J: TRBJ1-1; size: -; V: TRBV7-9; DNA: TGTGCCAGCAGCTTAGAGGGGGCTGGCACTGAAGCTTTCTTT; CDR3: CASSLEGAGTEAFF
D: -; J: TRBJ2-7; size: -; V: TRBV11-2; DNA: TGTGCCAGCAGCTTAGGCCGGGGGTGGGCAATGGGCGAGCAGTACTTC; CDR3: CASSLGRGWAMGEQYF
D: -; J: TRBJ2-1; size: -; V: TRBV11-2; DNA: TGTGCCAGCAGCTGGGACTCAGACAATGAGCAGTTCTTC; CDR3: CASSWDSDNEQFF
D: -; J: TRBJ2-7; size: -; V: TRBV28; DNA: TGTGCCAGCAGTCCCTTGGCGGGTGACTCCTACGAGCAGTACTTC; CDR3: CASSPLAGDSYEQYF
D: -; J: TRBJ2-5; size: -; V: TRBV6-4; DNA: TGTGCCCAAAGAAAGGCTAGCAGAAAGACCCAGTACTTC; CDR3: CAQRKASRKTQYF
D: -; J: TRBJ1-2; size: -; V: TRBV25-1; DNA: TGTGCCAGCAGTGGATTGACAGTTAACTATGGCTACACCTTC; CDR3: CASSGLTVNYGYTF
D: -; J: TRBJ1-1; size: -; V: TRBV29-1; DNA: TGCAGCGTTGTAACGACACTGAACACTGAAGCTTTCTTT; CDR3: CSVVTTLNTEAFF
D: TRBD2; J: TRBJ2-3; size: -; V: TRBV5-6; DNA: TGTGCCAGCAGCTTGTCTCCTAGCGGGCTAGATACGCAGTATTTT; CDR3: CASSLSPSGLDTQYF
D: -; J: TRBJ2-5; size: -; V: TRBV10-3; DNA: TGTGCCATCAGACAGACTAGTTTGGAGACCCAGTACTTC; CDR3: CAIRQTSLETQYF
D: -; J: TRBJ2-7; size: -; V: TRBV28; DNA: TGTGCCAGCAGGTCCACAGGGTCCTACGAGCAGTACTTC; CDR3: CASRSTGSYEQYF
D: -; J: TRBJ2-7; size: -; V: TRBV28; DNA: TGTGCCAGCGGCCAACAGGTGTTACCGTCCTACGAGCAGTACTTC; CDR3: CASGQQVLPSYEQYF
D: -; J: TRBJ1-4; size: -; V: TRBV9; DNA: TGTGCCAGCAGCCCAGGACCCGTTCTACCAGGGGTGAATGAAAAACTGTTTTTT; CDR3: CASSPGPVLPGVNEKLFF
D: -; J: TRBJ1-2; size: once; V: TRBV5-1; DNA: TGCGCCAGCAGCTTGGACAGCTACTATGGCTACACCTTC; CDR3: CASSLDSYYGYTF
D: -; J: TRBJ2-2; size: -; V: TRBV25-1; DNA: TGTGCCAGCAGTGAAAACAGGGGGGGCGGGGAGCTGTTTTTT; CDR3: CASSENRGGGELFF
D: -; J: TRBJ1-1; size: -; V: TRBV29-1; DNA: TGCAGCGTTGGGCGGCTGCGGGGGCCGAACACTGAAGCTTTCTTT; CDR3: CSVGRLRGPNTEAFF
D: TRBD2; J: TRBJ2-4; size: once; V: TRBV18; DNA: TGTGCCAGCTCACCACCGAATAAGTCGGGACTAGGAGGTTTGGTCATTCAGTACTTC; CDR3: CASSPPNKSGLGGLVIQYF
D: TRBD1; J: TRBJ1-3; size: once; V: TRBV30; DNA: TGTGCCTGGAGTACGGGACAGGGGGTAGAAAGTGGAAACACCATATATTTT; CDR3: CAWSTGQGVESGNTIYF
D: -; J: TRBJ2-2; size: -; V: TRBV27; DNA: TGTGCCAGCAGTTCTATAGCAACCGGGGAGCTGTTTTTT; CDR3: CASSSIATGELFF
D: -; J: TRBJ1-1; size: once; V: TRBV28; DNA: TGTGCCAGCAGTTTGAAGAGCCGTGAAGCTTTCTTT; CDR3: CASSLKSREAFF
D: -; J: TRBJ2-1; size: -; V: TRBV6-5; DNA: TGTGCCAGCGGACGGAGGGCTGATGAGCAGTTCTTC; CDR3: CASGRRADEQFF
D: -; J: TRBJ2-7; size: -; V: TRBV15; DNA: TGTGCCACCAGCAGAGATCCGTTTTCCCACGAGCAGTACTTC; CDR3: CATSRDPFSHEQYF